The 16 T cell receptor beta chains in this list originate from one sample, sequenced in a study of blood T cell repertoires in COVID-19. Generated by immunoSEQ multiplex PCR, the TCRdb table keeps only in-frame clones and is missing some. Among about 130,000 clones listed, 70% to 90% were seen once. Source material: peripheral blood. The source of these receptors is a woman between 50 and 59 years old who had recovered from COVID-19.

This CDR3 reads CASETYSGNTIYF. Written as DNA, the CDR3 is TGTGCCAGCGAAACTTACTCTGGAAACACCATATATTTT. This chain joins TRBV12-3 or TRBV12-4 and TRBJ1-3, with no clear D. V dropped 8 bases and J dropped 0 bases, with 8 bases sitting between them. The CDR3 has 13 residues.

The V gene is TRBV14, the J gene TRBJ1-3; D might be TRBD1 (5 bases). Trimming cost V 0 bases and J 4 bases, with 10 bases left between them. This CDR3 has 15 residues. Germline V gene lookup returns CDR1 SGHDN and CDR2 FVKESK. The CDR3 region is CASSQDRAGGNTIYF. CDR3 bases: TGTGCCAGCAGCCAAGATAGGGCAGGGGGAAACACCATATATTTT.

The CDR3 nucleotides are TGTGCCAGGGATAATCACAGGGGAGAGGTAAGTGGCTACACCTTC. As protein: CARDNHRGEVSGYTF. The chain has TRBV7-7 and TRBJ1-2, with 7 bases lining up with TRBD1. Germline lookup yields CDR1 SSHAT and CDR2 FNYEAQ (reference sequence). Germline trimming cut 9 bases from V and 7 bases from J; bases unmatched to any gene: 17. The CDR3 has 15 amino acids.

This clone was observed once. The chain has TRBV2 and TRBJ2-7, with 7 bases that match TRBD1. The trim removed 6 bases at V and 4 bases at J, leaving 3 bases unmatched. The V gene's germline CDR1 is SNHLY and CDR2 FYNNEI. The CDR3 is 12 amino acids. CDR3 loop: CASSWTGYEQYF. The CDR3 nucleotides read TGTGCCAGCAGCTGGACAGGATACGAGCAGTACTTC.

The chain links TRBV7-2 to TRBJ2-7; D is ambiguous. In germline, CDR1 is SGHTA, CDR2 FQGNSA. V dropped 8 bases and J dropped 6 bases, with 11 bases sitting between them. The CDR3 runs 11 residues. CDR3 in amino acids: CASQLYTEQYF. CDR3 bases: TGTGCCAGCCAACTATATACCGAGCAGTACTTC.

This chain joins TRBV28 and TRBJ1-2, with D perhaps matching TRBD1 (5 bases). V lost 3 bases to trimming and J lost 7 bases, with 15 bases between them. The CDR3 length is 14 residues. CDR1 and CDR2 from the germline V gene are MDHEN and SYDVKM. The CDR3 protein is CASSFRGSLGGYTF. Written as DNA, the CDR3 is TGTGCCAGCAGTTTTAGGGGATCATTAGGTGGCTACACCTTC.

The CDR3 reads CASSLRDSPNTGELFF. The CDR3 region has the DNA TGTGCCAGCAGCCTCCGGGACAGCCCAAACACCGGGGAGCTGTTTTTT. V usage is TRBV7-6 and J usage is TRBJ2-2; TRBD1 agrees at 7 bases. The germline CDR1 and CDR2 sequences are SGHVS and FNYEAQ. With V trimmed by 5 bases and J by 2 bases, 8 bases remained unmatched. This CDR3 contains 16 residues.

The chain joins TRBV6-4 to TRBJ2-2, with a weak D call TRBD2 (6 bases). The CDR3 sequence is 17 residues long. Trimming shortened V by 0 bases and J by 6 bases, and 17 bases separated the two germline ends. In germline, CDR1 is MRHNA, CDR2 SNTAGT. CDR3 coding DNA: TGTGCCAGCAGTGACTCTTTTATGGCGGGAAACCCCGGGGAGCTGTTTTTT. It encodes CASSDSFMAGNPGELFF.

This chain links TRBV19 with TRBJ1-5, with D unresolved. Germline V lookup: CDR1 LNHDA, CDR2 SQIVND (reference sequence). The germline V and J ends were trimmed by 7 bases and 1 base, with 17 bases remaining between them. CDR3 length: 16 amino acids. The chain's CDR3 is CASKSEGSLSNQPQHF. The CDR3, as DNA: TGTGCCAGTAAGTCGGAGGGTTCCCTAAGCAATCAGCCCCAGCATTTT.

V gene TRBV30 combines with J gene TRBJ1-2, with 11 nucleotides matching TRBD1. The CDR3 contains 13 residues. The J segment lost 8 bases and the V segment lost 3 bases, leaving 5 bases of the junction unmatched. Germline CDR1 is GTSNPN and CDR2 is SVGIG (reference sequence). CDR3 coding DNA: TGTGCCTGGAGCCGTGGGACAGGGGGGGGCTACACCTTC. It translates to CAWSRGTGGGYTF.

The V call is TRBV21-1, the J call TRBJ2-6; the table gives TRBD1 as D, unverified against the DNA. TRBV21-1 is annotated as a pseudogene. The CDR3 totals 19 residues. The CDR3 here is CASSKGDNRSRSGANVLTF. Here the CDR3 DNA reads TGTGCCAGCAGCAAAGGCGATAACAGGTCCCGCTCTGGGGCCAACGTCCTGACTTTC.

The chain combines TRBV6-5 with TRBJ1-6; TRBD1 is a possible D gene (5 bases). Trimming cost V 2 bases and J 11 bases, with 16 bases left between them. The CDR3 extends over 15 amino acids. The germline gives CDR1 MNHEY, CDR2 SVGAGI. In DNA form, the CDR3 reads TGTGCCAGCAGTTACACCGGACGGGACTGGGCACCCCTCCACTTT. Translation gives CASSYTGRDWAPLHF.

The rearrangement links TRBV11-3 to TRBJ2-3, with TRBD2 matching over 9 bases. Unmatched junction bases numbered 5, after V lost 3 bases and J lost 7 bases. This CDR3 contains 14 residues. Germline lookup yields CDR1 SGHNT and CDR2 YENEEA. CDR3 bases: TGTGCCAGCAGCTTGGGCGGGGGGGCGCATACGCAGTATTTT. Its translation is CASSLGGGAHTQYF. Full variable domain (missing parts from reference TRBV11-3 and TRBJ2-3): EAGVVQSPRYKIIEKKQPVAFWCNPISGHNTLYWYLQNLGQGPELLIRYENEEAVDDSQLPKDRFSAERLKGVDSTLKIQPAELGDSAVYLCASSLGGGAHTQYFGPGTRLTVL.

The CDR3 region is CASSLAPRTNTEAFF. The DNA of the CDR3 is TGCGCCAGCAGCTTGGCACCCAGGACTAACACTGAAGCTTTCTTT. The rearrangement joins TRBV5-1 to TRBJ1-1; D is undetermined. The CDR3 loop spans 15 amino acids. V lost 0 bases, J lost 2 bases, and 11 bases lay in between. Per germline, CDR1 SGHRS and CDR2 YFSETQ.

The rearrangement uses TRBV5-1 and TRBJ1-2; D might be TRBD1 (5 bases). This CDR3 has 15 residues. The germline CDR1 and CDR2 sequences are SGHRS and YFSETQ. V was cut by 2 bases and J by 0 bases, with 11 bases left in between. Written as DNA, the CDR3 is TGCGCCAGCAGCTTCCAGGGTCCAGCTAACTATGGCTACACCTTC. Its translation: CASSFQGPANYGYTF.

The chain couples TRBV7-8 to TRBJ1-2; D remains ambiguous. The CDR3 runs 14 residues. CDR1 SGHVS and CDR2 FQNEAQ come from the germline V gene. The V end lost 2 bases, the J end lost 3 bases, and 10 bases lay between the germline ends. The CDR3 bases are TGTGCCAGCAGCTTAAACCCCCGCGACTATGGCTACACCTTC. It translates to CASSLNPRDYGYTF.